The rows below give T cell receptor beta chains drawn from one sample of a study of shared clonotypes between healthy human individuals. TCRdb's copy holds only in-frame clones and misses some; the assay was immunoSEQ multiplex PCR. The table lists about 980,000 clones, about three quarters of them singletons. Sequenced material: memory CD4+ T cells sorted from blood. The receptors originated from a man between 18 and 29 years old in good health. Both conserved end residues are part of each CDR3. D genes are given only for firm matches. Clone size is shown for a subset of rows, as once, few, many or a class of expanded clone.

D gene	V gene	J gene	clone size	CDR3 DNA	CDR3 protein
.	TRBV18	TRBJ2-3	.	TGTGCCAGCTCAAAGTCGGGGGATACGCAGTATTTT	CASSKSGDTQYF
.	TRBV5-6	TRBJ2-3	.	TGTGCCAGCAGCTTGGGCAGACACACAGATACGCAGTATTTT	CASSLGRHTDTQYF
TRBD1	TRBV27	TRBJ2-7	.	TGTGCCAGCAGTCGTTTAACAGGGGTCGAGCAGTACTTC	CASSRLTGVEQYF
.	TRBV25-1	TRBJ2-3	.	TGTGCCAGCAGTGAATTGGCACCCACAGATACGCAGTATTTT	CASSELAPTDTQYF
.	TRBV27	TRBJ2-2	.	TGTGCCAGCAGTCCCGAAAGACTAGGCAACACCGGGGAGCTGTTTTTT	CASSPERLGNTGELFF
TRBD2	TRBV19	TRBJ2-5	.	TGTGCCAGTAAACCGGGAGGGGGAGAGACCCAGTACTTC	CASKPGGGETQYF
.	TRBV19	TRBJ1-5	once	TGTGCCAGTAGTATCAGCGGAGGCAATCAGCCCCAGCATTTT	CASSISGGNQPQHF
TRBD2	TRBV18	TRBJ2-7	once	TGTGCCAGCTCCCTTGGACTAGCGGGAGTCGACGAGCAGTACTTC	CASSLGLAGVDEQYF
.	TRBV5-8	TRBJ1-4	.	TGTGCCAGCAGCCGTAGATTGGCGGCTAATGAAAAACTGTTTTTT	CASSRRLAANEKLFF
.	TRBV2	TRBJ1-1	.	TGTGCCAGCGGCCGTACAGGGTCAGGTAACACTGAAGCTTTCTTT	CASGRTGSGNTEAFF
.	TRBV2	TRBJ1-5	.	TGTGCCAGCAGTGCAGGCCAGGGACACCAGCCCCAGCATTTT	CASSAGQGHQPQHF
TRBD1	TRBV4-1	TRBJ1-3	.	TGCGCCAGCAGCCAAGACAGACAGGGGACGACTGGAAACACCATATATTTT	CASSQDRQGTTGNTIYF
.	TRBV5-4	TRBJ2-2	.	TGTGCCAGCAGCCCGGACAGCGGGGTCGGGGAGCTGTTTTTT	CASSPDSGVGELFF
.	TRBV6-6	TRBJ1-6	.	TGTGCCAGCCGGGACGGGAATTCACCCCTCCACTTT	CASRDGNSPLHF
.	TRBV27	TRBJ2-5	.	TGTGCCAGCAGTTTATCGTTAGGTGAGACCCAGTACTTC	CASSLSLGETQYF
.	TRBV30	TRBJ2-7	once	TGTGCCTGGATAGCAGGTCCCTACGAGCAGTACTTC	CAWIAGPYEQYF
.	TRBV5-1	TRBJ1-5	.	TGCGCCAGCAGCTTGGGGGAGGCAAATCAGCCCCAGCATTTT	CASSLGEANQPQHF
.	TRBV5-1	TRBJ2-1	.	TGCGCCAGCAGCTTGATAGGGGGTATAGACAATGAGCAGTTCTTC	CASSLIGGIDNEQFF
.	TRBV9	TRBJ1-6	.	TGTGCCAGCAGCGCCTCAGGGGACTCCTATAATTCACCCCTCCACTTT	CASSASGDSYNSPLHF
TRBD1	TRBV7-9	TRBJ1-4	.	TGTGCCAGCAGCTTATATGTGACAGGGGGCGCAAGTGAAAAACTGTTTTTT	CASSLYVTGGASEKLFF
TRBD1	TRBV5-1	TRBJ2-7	.	TGCGCCAGCAGCTCCGGACAGGTCAATACCTTCTCCTACGAGCAGTACTTC	CASSSGQVNTFSYEQYF
.	TRBV7-6	TRBJ1-2	.	TGTGCCAGCAGCTTAAGCAGGAGCTTCGGCTATGGCTACACCTTC	CASSLSRSFGYGYTF
.	TRBV28	TRBJ2-6	many	TGTGCCAGCGGCGGGACAGCAGTCTCTGGGGCCAACGTCCTGACTTTC	CASGGTAVSGANVLTF
TRBD2	TRBV10-3	TRBJ2-7	.	TGTGCCATCAGTGAGATCCCCAGCCTTCTAGCGGGAGTCCCCTACGAGCAGTACTTC	CAISEIPSLLAGVPYEQYF
TRBD1	TRBV5-1	TRBJ1-1	.	TGCGCCAGCAGCTGGGGACAGGGGGAAGGGACTGAAGCTTTCTTT	CASSWGQGEGTEAFF
.	TRBV28	TRBJ1-4	few	TGTGCCAGCAGTCCCCTACAGGATGAAAAACTGTTTTTT	CASSPLQDEKLFF
.	TRBV7-2	TRBJ2-7	.	TGTGCCAGCAGCTTAGATGGAGGGGATATCTACGAGCAGTACTTC	CASSLDGGDIYEQYF
TRBD1	TRBV5-4	TRBJ2-2	.	TGTGCCAGCAGCTTACAGGGGGCGAACACCGGGGAGCTGTTTTTT	CASSLQGANTGELFF
.	TRBV18	TRBJ1-1	.	TGTGCCAGCTCACCACCGAACCTTTTGAACACTGAAGCTTTCTTT	CASSPPNLLNTEAFF